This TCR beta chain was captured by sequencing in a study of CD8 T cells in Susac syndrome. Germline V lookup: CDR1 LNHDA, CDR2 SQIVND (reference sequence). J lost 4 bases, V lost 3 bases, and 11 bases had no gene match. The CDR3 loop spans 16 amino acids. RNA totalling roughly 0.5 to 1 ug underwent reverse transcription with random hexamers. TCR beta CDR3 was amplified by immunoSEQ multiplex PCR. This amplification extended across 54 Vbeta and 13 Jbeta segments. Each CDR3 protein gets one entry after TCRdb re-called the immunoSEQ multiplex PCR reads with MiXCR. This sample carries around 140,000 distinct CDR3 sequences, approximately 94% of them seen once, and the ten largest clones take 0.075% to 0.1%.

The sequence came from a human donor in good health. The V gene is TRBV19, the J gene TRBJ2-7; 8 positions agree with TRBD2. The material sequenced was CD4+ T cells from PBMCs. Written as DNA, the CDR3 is TGTGCCAGTAGTATTTATGGAACTAGCGGACTGTACGAGCAGTACTTC. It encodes CASSIYGTSGLYEQYF.